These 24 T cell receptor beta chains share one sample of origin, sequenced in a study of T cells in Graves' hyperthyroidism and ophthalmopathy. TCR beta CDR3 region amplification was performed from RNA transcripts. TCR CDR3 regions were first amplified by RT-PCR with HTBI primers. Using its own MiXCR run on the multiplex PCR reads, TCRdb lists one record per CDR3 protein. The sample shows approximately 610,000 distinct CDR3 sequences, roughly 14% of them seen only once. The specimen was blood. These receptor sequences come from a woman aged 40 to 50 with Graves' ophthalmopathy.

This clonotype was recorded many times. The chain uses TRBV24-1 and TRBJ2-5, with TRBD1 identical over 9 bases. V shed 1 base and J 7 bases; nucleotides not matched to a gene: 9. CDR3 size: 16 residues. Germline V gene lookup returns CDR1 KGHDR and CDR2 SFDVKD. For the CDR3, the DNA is TGTGCCACCAGTGATTTCGGGACAGGGACCAGGGGGACCCAGTACTTC. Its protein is CATSDFGTGTRGTQYF.

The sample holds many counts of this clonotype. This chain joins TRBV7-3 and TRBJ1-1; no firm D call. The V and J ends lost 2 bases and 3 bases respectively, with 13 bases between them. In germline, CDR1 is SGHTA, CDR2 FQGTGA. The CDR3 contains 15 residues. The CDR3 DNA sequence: TGTGCCAGCAGCTTATCCGGAGGCGGCTACACTGAAGCTTTCTTT. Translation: CASSLSGGGYTEAFF.

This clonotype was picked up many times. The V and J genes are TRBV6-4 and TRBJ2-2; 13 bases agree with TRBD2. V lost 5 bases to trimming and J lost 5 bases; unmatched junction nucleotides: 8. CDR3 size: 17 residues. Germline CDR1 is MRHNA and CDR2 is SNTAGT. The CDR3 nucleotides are TGTGCCAGCAGTCGCTGGACTAGCGGGAGACAGACCGGGGAGCTGTTTTTT. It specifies CASSRWTSGRQTGELFF.

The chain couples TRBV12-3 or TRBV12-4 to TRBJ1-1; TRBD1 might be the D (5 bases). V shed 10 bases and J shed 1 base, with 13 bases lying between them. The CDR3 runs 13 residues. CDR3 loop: CAIHLTANTEAFF. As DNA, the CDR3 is TGTGCCATCCATCTGACAGCGAACACTGAAGCTTTCTTT.

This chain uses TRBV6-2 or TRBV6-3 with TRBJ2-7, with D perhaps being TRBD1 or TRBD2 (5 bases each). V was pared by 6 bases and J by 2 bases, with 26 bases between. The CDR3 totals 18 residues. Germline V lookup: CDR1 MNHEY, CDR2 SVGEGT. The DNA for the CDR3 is TGTGCCAGCAGCCGGGACCCTAGATTTACACTTGGGCCCTACGAGCAGTACTTC. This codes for CASSRDPRFTLGPYEQYF.

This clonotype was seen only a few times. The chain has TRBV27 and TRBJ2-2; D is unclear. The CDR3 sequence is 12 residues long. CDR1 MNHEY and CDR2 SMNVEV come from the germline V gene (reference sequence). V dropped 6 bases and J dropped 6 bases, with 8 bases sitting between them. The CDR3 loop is CASRLLAGELFF. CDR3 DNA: TGTGCCAGCAGACTCCTGGCCGGGGAGCTGTTTTTT.

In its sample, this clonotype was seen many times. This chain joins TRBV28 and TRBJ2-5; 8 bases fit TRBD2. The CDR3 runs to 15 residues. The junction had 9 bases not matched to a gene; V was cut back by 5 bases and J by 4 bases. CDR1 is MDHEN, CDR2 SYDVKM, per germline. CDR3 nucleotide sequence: TGTGCCAGCAGTCTCGGGAGGGCCAGTGTAGAGACCCAGTACTTC. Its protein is CASSLGRASVETQYF.

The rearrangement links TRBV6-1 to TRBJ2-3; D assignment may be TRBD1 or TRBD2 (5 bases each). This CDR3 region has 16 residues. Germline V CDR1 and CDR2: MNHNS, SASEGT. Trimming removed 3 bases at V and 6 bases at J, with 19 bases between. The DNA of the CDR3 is TGTGCCAGCAGTGAGCCTACAAGGGACCCTCATGATACGCAGTATTTT. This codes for CASSEPTRDPHDTQYF.

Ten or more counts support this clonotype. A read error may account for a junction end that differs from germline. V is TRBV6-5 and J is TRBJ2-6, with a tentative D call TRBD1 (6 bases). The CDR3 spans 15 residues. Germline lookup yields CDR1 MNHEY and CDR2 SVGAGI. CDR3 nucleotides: TGTGCCAGCACTTACCAGGGGCCTGGGGCCAACGTCCTGACTTTC. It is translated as CASTYQGPGANVLTF.

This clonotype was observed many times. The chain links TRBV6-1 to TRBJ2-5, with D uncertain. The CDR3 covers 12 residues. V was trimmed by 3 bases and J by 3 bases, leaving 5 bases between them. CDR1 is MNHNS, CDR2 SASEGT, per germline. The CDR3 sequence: CASSEAEETQYF. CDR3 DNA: TGTGCCAGCAGTGAGGCTGAAGAGACCCAGTACTTC.

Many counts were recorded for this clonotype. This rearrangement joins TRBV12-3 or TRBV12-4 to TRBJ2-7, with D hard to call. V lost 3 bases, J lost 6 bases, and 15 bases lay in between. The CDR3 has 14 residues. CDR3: CASSLYPEPPEQYF. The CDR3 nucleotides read TGTGCCAGCAGTTTGTATCCGGAACCCCCCGAGCAGTACTTC.

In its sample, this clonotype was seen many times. The CDR3 DNA sequence: TGTGCCAGCAGCTTAACGGCAGGGGTGGGTGGCTACACCTTC. Translating it yields CASSLTAGVGGYTF. The chain links TRBV7-3 to TRBJ1-2; tentatively, D is TRBD1 (6 bases). The CDR3 runs to 14 residues. In germline, CDR1 is SGHTA, CDR2 FQGTGA. Deletions cut 0 bases from V and 7 bases from J, with 12 bases between. Looking up the rest from reference TRBV7-3 and TRBJ1-2 gives the full variable domain: GAGVSQTPSNKVTEKGKYVELRCDPISGHTALYWYRQSLGQGPEFLIYFQGTGAADDSGLPNDRFFAVRPEGSVSTLKIQRTERGDSAVYLCASSLTAGVGGYTFGSGTRLTVV.

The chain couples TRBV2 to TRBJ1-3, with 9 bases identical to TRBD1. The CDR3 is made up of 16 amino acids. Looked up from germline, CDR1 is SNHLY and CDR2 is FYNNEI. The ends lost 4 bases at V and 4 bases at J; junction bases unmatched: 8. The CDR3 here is CASSGWTGARGNTIYF. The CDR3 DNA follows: TGTGCCAGCAGTGGGTGGACAGGGGCTCGCGGAAACACCATATATTTT.

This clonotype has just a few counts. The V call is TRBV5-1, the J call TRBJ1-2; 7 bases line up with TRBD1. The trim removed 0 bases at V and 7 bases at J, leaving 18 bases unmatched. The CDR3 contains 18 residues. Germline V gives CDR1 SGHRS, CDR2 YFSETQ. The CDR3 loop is CASSLDPPFSGQPFGYTF. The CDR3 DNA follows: TGCGCCAGCAGCTTGGACCCACCCTTCTCGGGACAGCCTTTTGGCTACACCTTC. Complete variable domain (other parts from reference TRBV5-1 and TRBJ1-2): KAGVTQTPRYLIKTRGQQVTLSCSPISGHRSVSWYQQTPGQGLQFLFEYFSETQRNKGNFPGRFSGRQFSNSRSEMNVSTLELGDSALYLCASSLDPPFSGQPFGYTFGSGTRLTVV.

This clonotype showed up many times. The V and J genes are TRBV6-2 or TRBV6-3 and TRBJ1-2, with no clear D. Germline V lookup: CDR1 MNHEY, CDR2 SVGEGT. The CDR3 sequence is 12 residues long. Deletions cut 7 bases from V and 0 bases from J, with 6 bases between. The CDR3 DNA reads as TGTGCCAGCACGATATCTAACTATGGCTACACCTTC. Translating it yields CASTISNYGYTF.

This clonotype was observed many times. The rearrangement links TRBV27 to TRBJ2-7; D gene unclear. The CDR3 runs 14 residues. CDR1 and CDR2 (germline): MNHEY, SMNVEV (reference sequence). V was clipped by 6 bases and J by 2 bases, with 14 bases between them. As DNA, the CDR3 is TGTGCCAGCAGAATCCGTAGTCAAGCCTACGAGCAGTACTTC. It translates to CASRIRSQAYEQYF.

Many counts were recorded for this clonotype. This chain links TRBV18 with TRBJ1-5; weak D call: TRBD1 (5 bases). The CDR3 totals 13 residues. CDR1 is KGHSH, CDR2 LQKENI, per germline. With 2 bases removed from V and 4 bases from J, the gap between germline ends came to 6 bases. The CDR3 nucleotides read TGTGCCAGCTCACCATGGGGGAATCAGCCCCAGCATTTT. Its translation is CASSPWGNQPQHF.

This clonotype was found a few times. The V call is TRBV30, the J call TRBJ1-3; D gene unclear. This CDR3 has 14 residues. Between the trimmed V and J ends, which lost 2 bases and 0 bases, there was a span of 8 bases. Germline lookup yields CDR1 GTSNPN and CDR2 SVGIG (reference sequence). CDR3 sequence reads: CAWSKTTSGNTIYF. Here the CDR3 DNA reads TGTGCCTGGAGTAAGACGACCTCTGGAAACACCATATATTTT.

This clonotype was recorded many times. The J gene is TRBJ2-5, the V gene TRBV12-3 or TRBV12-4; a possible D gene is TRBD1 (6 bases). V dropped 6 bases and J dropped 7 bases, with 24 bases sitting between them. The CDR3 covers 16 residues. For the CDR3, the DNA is TGTGCCAGCAGCTACTCCGCTGCTGACCCCAGGGGGACCCAGTACTTC. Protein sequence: CASSYSAADPRGTQYF.

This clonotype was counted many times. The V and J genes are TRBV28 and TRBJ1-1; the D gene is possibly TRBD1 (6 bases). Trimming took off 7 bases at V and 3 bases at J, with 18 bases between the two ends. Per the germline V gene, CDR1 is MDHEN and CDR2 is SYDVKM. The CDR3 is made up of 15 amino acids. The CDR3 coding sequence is TGTGCCAGCACCCCCGGGACATCCGACTACACTGAAGCTTTCTTT. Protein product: CASTPGTSDYTEAFF.

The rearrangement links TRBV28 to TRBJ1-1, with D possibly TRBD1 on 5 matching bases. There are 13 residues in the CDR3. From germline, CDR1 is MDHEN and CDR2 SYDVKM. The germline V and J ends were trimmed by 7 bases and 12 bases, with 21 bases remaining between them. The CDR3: CASKSGGVRMPFF. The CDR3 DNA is TGTGCCAGCAAAAGTGGGGGTGTTCGGATGCCTTTCTTT.

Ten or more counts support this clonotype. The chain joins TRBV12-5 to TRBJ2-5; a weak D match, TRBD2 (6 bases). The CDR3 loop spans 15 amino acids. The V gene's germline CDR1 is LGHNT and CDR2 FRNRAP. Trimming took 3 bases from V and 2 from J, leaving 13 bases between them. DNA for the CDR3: TGTGCTAGTGGTTTAGGGAGTAGCGGACAAGAGACCCAGTACTTC. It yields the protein CASGLGSSGQETQYF.

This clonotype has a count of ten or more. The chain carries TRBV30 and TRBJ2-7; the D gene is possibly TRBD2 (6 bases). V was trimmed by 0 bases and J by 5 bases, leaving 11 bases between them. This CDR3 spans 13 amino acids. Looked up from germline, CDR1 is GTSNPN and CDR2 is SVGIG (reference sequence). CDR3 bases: TGTGCCTGGAGTGTAACTAGCTTCGACGAGCAGTACTTC. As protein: CAWSVTSFDEQYF.

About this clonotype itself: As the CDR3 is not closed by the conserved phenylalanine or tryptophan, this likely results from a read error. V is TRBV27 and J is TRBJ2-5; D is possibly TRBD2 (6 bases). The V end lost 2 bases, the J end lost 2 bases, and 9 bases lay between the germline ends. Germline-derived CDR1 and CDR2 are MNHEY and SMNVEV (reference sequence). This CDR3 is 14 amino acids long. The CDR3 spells CASSLIGTQETQYS. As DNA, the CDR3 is TGTGCCAGCAGTTTAATTGGGACTCAAGAGACCCAGTACTCC.